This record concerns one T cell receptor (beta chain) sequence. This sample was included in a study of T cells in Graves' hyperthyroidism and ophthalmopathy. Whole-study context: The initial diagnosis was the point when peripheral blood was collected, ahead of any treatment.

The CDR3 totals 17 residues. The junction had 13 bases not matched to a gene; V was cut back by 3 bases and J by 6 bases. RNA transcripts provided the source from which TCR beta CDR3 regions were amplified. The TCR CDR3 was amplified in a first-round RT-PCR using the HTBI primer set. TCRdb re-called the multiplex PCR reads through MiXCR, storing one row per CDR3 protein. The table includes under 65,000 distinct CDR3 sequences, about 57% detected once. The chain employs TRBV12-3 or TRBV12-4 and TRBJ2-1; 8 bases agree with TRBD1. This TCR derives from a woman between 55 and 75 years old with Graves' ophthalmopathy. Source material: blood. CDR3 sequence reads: CASSLHTGTGLSNEQFF. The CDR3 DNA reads TGTGCCAGCAGTTTGCACACCGGGACAGGTCTCTCCAATGAGCAGTTCTTC.